A selection of T cell receptor beta chains follows, all from one sample in a study of spatial heterogeneity in lung cancer. From the 5' RACE reads, TCRdb called clonotypes with MiXCR, one entry per CDR3 protein. The sample comprises 550 to 650 distinct CDR3 sequences, about 9.3% of which are singletons, and roughly a quarter rests with the top ten. The sequencing used lung tumor tissue, collected at surgery. The receptors stem from a female donor with early-stage non-small cell lung cancer. Each CDR3 is given with its conserved first and last residue. A D gene is named only where the DNA matches it firmly. Not every row has a clone size; where given, it reads once, few, many or a size class.

D gene	J gene	V gene	clone size	CDR3 protein	CDR3 DNA
-	TRBJ2-1	TRBV28	medium-sized	CASSLRNEQFF	TGTGCCAGCAGTTTAAGGAATGAGCAGTTCTTC
TRBD1	TRBJ2-1	TRBV7-8	-	CASSLVRTGELVNEQFF	TGTGCCAGCAGCTTGGTTCGGACAGGGGAGTTAGTCAATGAGCAGTTCTTC
-	TRBJ1-5	TRBV10-3	large	CAISPGGVSNQPQHF	TGTGCCATCAGTCCCGGGGGGGTCAGCAATCAGCCCCAGCATTTT
TRBD2	TRBJ2-7	TRBV27	medium-sized	CASSLLAGGAEMEQYF	TGTGCCAGCAGTTTATTAGCGGGAGGGGCCGAGATGGAGCAGTACTTC
-	TRBJ2-5	TRBV5-1	-	CASSLANFKGMAQETQYF	TGCGCCAGCAGCTTGGCAAATTTCAAAGGGATGGCACAAGAGACCCAGTACTTC
-	TRBJ1-1	TRBV6-6	-	CASSYTANTEAFF	TGTGCCAGCAGTTACACAGCAAACACTGAAGCTTTCTTT
-	TRBJ2-7	TRBV27	-	CASSPVKGSVSEQYF	TGTGCCAGCAGCCCGGTGAAAGGGAGCGTGTCCGAGCAGTACTTC
TRBD2	TRBJ2-3	TRBV7-6	large	CASTAGGPSTDTQYF	TGTGCCAGCACTGCGGGGGGACCCTCCACAGATACGCAGTATTTT
TRBD2	TRBJ2-5	TRBV7-9	medium-sized	CASSSSTVAREGPWETQYF	TGTGCCAGCAGCTCCAGCACGGTCGCGCGGGAGGGCCCCTGGGAGACCCAGTACTTC
-	TRBJ1-2	TRBV7-2	large	CASSPAGAPYYGYTF	TGTGCCAGCAGCCCAGCGGGAGCACCTTACTATGGCTACACCTTC
-	TRBJ1-5	TRBV12-3/TRBV12-4	large	CASTPNWDSNQPQHF	TGTGCCAGCACCCCAAATTGGGATAGCAATCAGCCCCAGCATTTT
TRBD1	TRBJ2-1	TRBV24-1	few	CATSGQGARGHNEQFF	TGTGCCACCAGTGGTCAGGGGGCGCGTGGTCACAATGAGCAGTTCTTC
TRBD2	TRBJ2-7	TRBV5-6	medium-sized	CASSPRRRGGSYEQYF	TGTGCCAGCAGCCCCAGGCGGCGGGGGGGATCCTACGAGCAGTACTTC
-	TRBJ2-5	TRBV2	large	CASSAAPETQYF	TGTGCCAGCAGCGCGGCACCGGAGACCCAGTACTTC
-	TRBJ2-5	TRBV5-1	medium-sized	CASSSGQPQSTQYF	TGCGCCAGCAGCTCCGGACAACCTCAATCGACCCAGTACTTC
-	TRBJ1-5	TRBV18	medium-sized	CASSPGVNQPQHF	TGTGCCAGCTCACCTGGGGTCAATCAGCCCCAGCATTTT
TRBD2	TRBJ2-1	TRBV10-1	-	CASSEAQRESRYNEQFF	TGCGCCAGCAGTGAGGCCCAGCGGGAGAGTCGGTACAATGAGCAGTTCTTC
-	TRBJ2-5	TRBV4-2	medium-sized	CASSQEGAQYF	TGTGCCAGCAGCCAAGAGGGGGCCCAGTACTTC
-	TRBJ1-4	TRBV10-3	large	CATQNNEPEKLFF	TGTGCCACCCAAAACAATGAGCCGGAAAAACTGTTTTTT
-	TRBJ2-1	TRBV5-1	large	CASSLVPQGEQFF	TGCGCCAGCAGCTTGGTCCCGCAGGGTGAGCAGTTCTTC
-	TRBJ1-5	TRBV12-3/TRBV12-4	large	CASSWRGGGDQPQHF	TGTGCCAGCAGTTGGCGTGGGGGCGGGGATCAGCCCCAGCATTTT
-	TRBJ1-2	TRBV7-2	few	CASSLGFTDNYGYTF	TGTGCCAGCAGCTTAGGGTTCACAGATAACTATGGCTACACCTTC
-	TRBJ1-2	TRBV6-5	large	CASDGGDGYTF	TGTGCCAGCGATGGAGGAGATGGCTACACCTTC
-	TRBJ2-3	TRBV5-6	large	CASFKRVGADTQYF	TGTGCCAGCTTTAAGCGGGTTGGTGCGGATACGCAGTATTTT
-	TRBJ1-6	TRBV27	medium-sized	CVSSFNYNSPLHF	TGTGTCAGCAGTTTTAACTATAATTCACCCCTCCACTTT
TRBD2	TRBJ2-7	TRBV28	medium-sized	CASGGLAGIYEQYF	TGTGCCAGCGGCGGACTAGCGGGGATATACGAGCAGTACTTC
TRBD1	TRBJ2-7	TRBV7-2	large	CASSTRTGLYEQYF	TGTGCCAGCAGCACGCGGACAGGCCTTTACGAGCAGTACTTC
-	TRBJ1-2	TRBV6-6	medium-sized	CASSSSLWGDRGYTF	TGTGCCAGCAGTTCCTCCTTATGGGGGGATCGCGGCTACACCTTC
TRBD2	TRBJ2-5	TRBV27	large	CASSLRLAGETQYF	TGTGCCAGCAGTTTACGCCTAGCGGGGGAGACCCAGTACTTC
-	TRBJ2-1	TRBV9	large	CASSVTSSNEQFF	TGTGCCAGCAGCGTAACTAGCTCAAATGAGCAGTTCTTC
TRBD2	TRBJ2-3	TRBV27	medium-sized	CASSSRGSGSTDTQYF	TGTGCCAGCAGTTCCCGAGGTAGCGGGAGCACAGATACGCAGTATTTT
-	TRBJ2-5	TRBV7-6	few	CASSRSPGFRRETQYF	TGTGCCAGCAGCCGTTCCCCAGGGTTTCGGCGGGAGACCCAGTACTTC
TRBD2	TRBJ2-1	TRBV27	large	CASSLGFRGRENNEQFF	TGTGCCAGCAGCCTGGGATTCCGCGGGAGGGAGAACAATGAGCAGTTCTTC
-	TRBJ2-3	TRBV18	large	CASSFQVADTQYF	TGTGCCAGCTCATTCCAGGTTGCAGATACGCAGTATTTT
-	TRBJ2-2	TRBV11-3	few	CASSRDSTNTGELFF	TGTGCCAGCAGCAGGGACTCTACAAACACCGGGGAGCTGTTTTTT
-	TRBJ2-7	TRBV7-9	hyperexpanded	CASSPFPAGYEQYF	TGTGCCAGCAGCCCATTTCCGGCTGGCTACGAGCAGTACTTC
-	TRBJ2-2	TRBV7-3	large	CASSLDPAGTPNTGELFF	TGTGCCAGCAGCTTAGACCCCGCCGGGACACCGAACACCGGGGAGCTGTTTTTT
TRBD2	TRBJ2-1	TRBV7-2	large	CASSLRTSAYNEQFF	TGTGCCAGCAGCTTACGTACTAGCGCGTACAATGAGCAGTTCTTC
TRBD2	TRBJ2-1	TRBV5-4	large	CASSATSGGRSAEQFF	TGTGCCAGCAGCGCTACTAGCGGGGGGAGATCCGCTGAGCAGTTCTTC
TRBD2	TRBJ2-7	TRBV11-2	large	CASSPTSGLYEQYF	TGTGCCAGCAGCCCAACTAGCGGGTTATACGAGCAGTACTTC
-	TRBJ2-6	TRBV6-2/TRBV6-3	medium-sized	CASFRSGANVLTF	TGTGCCAGCTTTCGCTCTGGGGCCAACGTCCTGACTTTC
-	TRBJ2-3	TRBV19	large	CASSGGVTSTDTQYF	TGTGCCAGTAGCGGGGGAGTCACTAGCACAGATACGCAGTATTTT
-	TRBJ2-1	TRBV4-2	large	CASSPGNEQFF	TGTGCCAGCAGCCCTGGCAATGAGCAGTTCTTC
-	TRBJ2-2	TRBV20-1	hyperexpanded	CSARDNSGAGELFF	TGCAGTGCTAGAGACAATAGTGGGGCCGGGGAGCTGTTTTTT
TRBD1	TRBJ2-7	TRBV20-1	few	CSARLSDREDYEQYF	TGCAGTGCTAGACTCTCGGACAGGGAGGACTACGAGCAGTACTTC
-	TRBJ1-6	TRBV4-3	large	CASSQVVGGWDSPLHF	TGCGCCAGCAGCCAAGTCGTGGGGGGTTGGGATTCACCCCTCCACTTT
-	TRBJ1-5	TRBV5-1	-	CASSLETAYQPQHF	TGCGCCAGCAGCTTGGAGACAGCTTATCAGCCCCAGCATTTT